The entry below gives a single TCR beta chain sequence along with its context. The antigen remains unidentified. Vbeta (60) and Jbeta (13) primers were used in the PCR. Under the authors' procedure: Later, an analysis found around 77 million unique TCR beta chains, and around 10 million of these were shared. Data came from immunoSEQ multiplex PCR; TCRdb stores just in-frame clones and leaves some out. V and J calls and clone size are copied from that table; D and trimming were computed from the DNA. The repertoire has around 140,000 clones, about 70% of them found once; the top ten carry roughly 1.9%. The V gene's germline CDR1 is SGHRS and CDR2 YFSETQ. The CDR3 length is 16 residues. V lost 5 bases and J lost 2; bases outside the gene matches: 8. The source of the sample is a study of cytomegalovirus exposure and HLA in healthy donors. Study-wide findings and caveats: An analysis done earlier found most TCR beta V segments productive about 90% or about 30% of the time.

The clonotype was recovered from a woman aged 55-70 years in good health and CMV-seropositive. The chain combines TRBV5-1 with TRBJ2-3; 10 nucleotides line up with TRBD2. Sequences were obtained from PBMCs. The CDR3, as DNA: TGCGCCAGCAGGACCGGTCTAGCGGGAGACACAGATACGCAGTATTTT. Protein product: CASRTGLAGDTDTQYF.